This paragraph covers one T cell receptor (beta chain) sequence. This clone was observed once. The antigen this receptor binds is unknown. Qualities for individual bases were not recorded, and no much larger clone is one base off. The CDR3 covers 13 residues, taking in both the cysteine and the phenylalanine. The only DNA kept is the CDR3, 39 bases in frame from the first base. Via the germline V gene (reference sequence), CDR1 is GTSNPN and CDR2 SVGIG. Between the V and J ends, shortened by 2 bases and 7 bases respectively, the junction contains 12 bases. This sample stems from a study of blood T cell repertoires in COVID-19 (dated by TCRdb to the early 2020s). Background on the whole study: The collaborator samples originated in the United States, Italy and Spain and spanned the acute and convalescent phases of COVID-19. The prospective study material was composed of cDNA or gDNA derived from T cells, B-cell-depleted T cells, or PBMCs. The dataset comprised deeply sampled blood TCRbeta repertoires from subjects exposed to, actively infected with, or recovered from COVID-19. The repertoires were released in a freely available public database meant as a resource for research on the immune response to SARS-CoV-2. The samples were drawn from two sources: the first 160 participants of the ongoing ImmuneRACE study, and 1,254 subjects contributed by 6 global collaborators. A de-identified subject ID, COVID-19 status, age in years and sex were almost always included in the sample metadata. Where HLA class I and class II types were available, the types were taken from metadata supplied by the sample provider, not from assay-based typing. Here is what the overall study found, with its caveats: The quantity of clinical and demographic metadata differed by source and by participant and was supplied without curation.

Enrolling through a virtual design, the prospective study's participants ranged in age from roughly 18 to 90 years and lived across 24 United States geographic areas. To assign participants to cohorts, the prospective study relied on clinical history that participants themselves reported in a screening survey and a study questionnaire. For ImmuneRACE Cohort 3, a participant was defined as recovered based on two consecutive negative NP/OP PCR tests, clearance by a healthcare professional, or resolution of symptoms. In the prospective study, mobile phlebotomists collected whole blood, serum and a nasopharyngeal or oropharyngeal swab from each participant. Additional blood draws and questionnaires over a roughly two-month period could optionally be provided by prospective study participants. Blood samples from the prospective study were shipped frozen or at room temperature prior to DNA extraction.

The immunoSEQ Assay, a bias-controlled multiplex PCR, was used to amplify TCRbeta CDR3 regions from genomic DNA. Concerning the study's data processing: Within the assay, amplification of reference gene primers was used to estimate how many nucleated cells each sample contained. To quantify the absolute abundance of each unique TCRbeta CDR3 rearrangement, sequence reads were collapsed and filtered. For each sample, productive Simpson clonality was calculated as the square root of Simpson's diversity index across productive rearrangements. Not all clones reach the TCRdb copy of this immuneACCESS table, which keeps in-frame sequences only. Checked studies attribute under half of the gap to unresolved V genes and leave the rest unexplained. V and J calls and clone size are those listed in that table; D and trimming were worked out from the DNA. A total of about 330,000 clones appear in this sample, nearly 90% of them only once. The top ten hold approximately 5.3% of the sample.

This TCR was recovered from a woman aged 25 to 39 who had recovered from COVID-19. The chain is made from TRBV30 and TRBJ1-5; tentative D gene TRBD1, with 5 bases matching. What was sequenced was PBMCs or T cells enriched from blood (not recorded which). The nucleotide sequence is given as TGTGCCTGGAGTTCAGGGTGGCAGCAGCCCCAGCATTTT. Its protein is CAWSSGWQQPQHF.